Listed here are 2 T cell receptor beta chains from one sample, sequenced in a study of blood T cell repertoires in COVID-19. Assay used: immunoSEQ multiplex PCR; TCRdb lists only in-frame clones, some missing. Altogether approximately 97,000 clones are present, about 83% being singletons, with the ten largest covering 8.5% to 10%. Sequenced: peripheral blood. Receptors were obtained from a man aged 35 to 55 with active or convalescent COVID-19.

This chain connects TRBV7-9 to TRBJ1-1; no firm D call. The CDR3 runs 13 residues. CDR1 SEHNR and CDR2 FQNEAQ come from the germline V gene (reference sequence). V was trimmed by 5 bases and J by 4 bases, leaving 11 bases between them. CDR3 sequence: CASSTTGVTEAFF. The DNA of the CDR3 is TGTGCCAGCAGCACCACCGGGGTCACTGAAGCTTTCTTT. The full variable domain, rest sourced from reference TRBV7-9 and TRBJ1-1, is DTGVSQNPRHKITKRGQNVTFRCDPISEHNRLYWYRQTLGQGPEFLTYFQNEAQLEKSRLLSDRFSAERPKGSFSTLEIQRTEQGDSAMYLCASSTTGVTEAFFGQGTRLTVV.

The count of this clone is one. The sample contains more than one DNA sequence encoding this CDR3. This rearrangement joins TRBV18 to TRBJ1-6, with 9 bases identical to TRBD1. CDR3 length: 14 amino acids. With V trimmed by 2 bases and J by 10 bases, 3 bases remained unmatched. Germline-derived CDR1 and CDR2 are KGHSH and LQKENI. The CDR3 region is CASSPGTGSSPLHF. The DNA for the CDR3 is TGTGCCAGCTCACCAGGGACAGGGTCGTCACCCCTCCACTTT.